Presented here are 8 T cell receptor beta chains from one specimen sequenced in a study of cytomegalovirus exposure and HLA in healthy donors. PCR primers comprised 60 Vbeta and 13 Jbeta primers. Clones were read by immunoSEQ multiplex PCR, and TCRdb kept only the in-frame ones, dropping some. The table records about 130,000 clones, less than 80% of them present only once. The sequenced material came from PBMCs. The receptors stem from a female donor in good health and CMV-seropositive.

This clone appeared a few times. This chain links TRBV7-2 with TRBJ2-5, with 7 nucleotides matching TRBD1. The CDR3 is 14 amino acids. CDR1 SGHTA and CDR2 FQGNSA come from the germline V gene. The J segment lost 5 bases and the V segment lost 3 bases, leaving 6 bases of the junction unmatched. CDR3 DNA: TGTGCCAGCAGCTTGACCAGGGGGTCGGAGACCCAGTACTTC. Translating gives CASSLTRGSETQYF.

This clone was found a few times. This CDR3 is CASKDGTNTGELFF. The CDR3 bases are TGTGCCAGCAAGGACGGGACGAACACCGGGGAGCTGTTTTTT. The rearrangement joins TRBV28 to TRBJ2-2, with a weak D call TRBD2 (5 bases). V was cut by 7 bases and J by 0 bases, with 9 bases left in between. CDR3 length: 14 residues. Per the germline V gene, CDR1 is MDHEN and CDR2 is SYDVKM.

The V and J genes are TRBV7-2 and TRBJ1-6; D unresolved. V dropped 1 base and J dropped 8 bases, with 3 bases sitting between them. This CDR3 spans 12 amino acids. Germline V gene data show CDR1 as SGHTA and CDR2 as FQGNSA. CDR3 DNA: TGTGCCAGCAGCTTAGGCGATTCACCCCTCCACTTT. Its translation is CASSLGDSPLHF.

J is TRBJ1-2 and V is TRBV5-6; 7 bases fit TRBD1. CDR1 is SGHDT, CDR2 YYEEEE, per germline. V shed 2 bases and J 3 bases; nucleotides not matched to a gene: 4. CDR3 length equals 14 residues. In DNA form, the CDR3 reads TGTGCCAGCAGCTTCGGGACAGAAGACTATGGCTACACCTTC. Its translation: CASSFGTEDYGYTF. Based on the CDR3 plus reference TRBV5-6 and TRBJ1-2, the full variable domain is DAGVTQSPTHLIKTRGQQVTLRCSPKSGHDTVSWYQQALGQGPQFIFQYYEEEERQRGNFPDRFSGHQFPNYSSELNVNALLLGDSALYLCASSFGTEDYGYTFGSGTRLTVV.

The chain recombines TRBV7-2 with TRBJ1-1, with D hard to call. The CDR3 length is 16 residues. Trimming stripped 4 bases from V and 0 bases from J, with 15 bases between. Germline lookup yields CDR1 SGHTA and CDR2 FQGNSA. In DNA, the CDR3 is TGTGCCAGCAGCTACGACTTCACGCCGATGAACACTGAAGCTTTCTTT. This sequence encodes CASSYDFTPMNTEAFF.

V gene TRBV10-3 combines with J gene TRBJ2-1; weak D call: TRBD2 (5 bases). Looked up from germline, CDR1 is ENHRY and CDR2 is SYGVKD. Between the trimmed V and J ends, which lost 6 bases and 5 bases, there was a span of 17 bases. There are 15 residues in the CDR3. The CDR3 region has the DNA TGTGCCATCAGGAAACATGGAGGAGTGGACAATGAGCAGTTCTTC. Its protein is CAIRKHGGVDNEQFF.

The J gene is TRBJ1-1, the V gene TRBV13; possible D gene TRBD1, 5 bases. CDR3 length: 14 amino acids. V lost 3 bases and J lost 4, with 12 bases in between. Germline V gene lookup returns CDR1 PRHDT and CDR2 FYEKMQ (reference sequence). Written as DNA, the CDR3 is TGTGCCAGCAGCTTTTACTCAGGGATCACTGAAGCTTTCTTT. Its protein product is CASSFYSGITEAFF.

The chain is built from TRBV29-1 and TRBJ1-5; 7 bases align to TRBD1. CDR1 and CDR2 from the germline V gene are SQVTM and ANQGSEA. J was trimmed by 5 bases and V by 6 bases; bases with no gene match: 7. This CDR3 has 13 residues. The CDR3 DNA follows: TGCAGCGTAAGGACAGGCAGCCATCAGCCCCAGCATTTT. This encodes CSVRTGSHQPQHF.